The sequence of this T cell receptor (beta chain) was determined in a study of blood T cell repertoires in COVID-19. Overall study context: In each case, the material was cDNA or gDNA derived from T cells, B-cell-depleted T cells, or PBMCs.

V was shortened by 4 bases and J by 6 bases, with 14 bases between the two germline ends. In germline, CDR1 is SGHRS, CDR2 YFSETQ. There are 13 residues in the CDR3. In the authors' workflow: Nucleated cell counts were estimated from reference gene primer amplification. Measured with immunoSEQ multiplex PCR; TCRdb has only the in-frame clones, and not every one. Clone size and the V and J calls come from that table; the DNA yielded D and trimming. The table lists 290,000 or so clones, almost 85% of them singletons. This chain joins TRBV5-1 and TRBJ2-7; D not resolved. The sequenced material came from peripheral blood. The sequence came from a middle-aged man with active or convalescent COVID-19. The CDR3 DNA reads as TGCGCCAGCAGCGCTACCGCTAGTCTCGAGCAGTACTTC. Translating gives CASSATASLEQYF.